Listed here are 15 T cell receptor beta chains from one sample, sequenced in a study of cytomegalovirus exposure and HLA in healthy donors. Researchers ran the PCR with 60 Vbeta and 13 Jbeta primers. Using immunoSEQ multiplex PCR, the repertoire was profiled, and TCRdb retains in-frame clones only, with some absent. The table includes under 90,000 clones, approximately 71% detected once. The sample was PBMCs. These TCRs come from a man in his forties in good health and CMV-seronegative.

The chain links TRBV5-4 to TRBJ1-2; 7 nucleotides match TRBD1. The V segment lost 4 bases and the J segment 4 bases; nucleotides outside the gene matches: 10. Germline assignment: CDR1 SGHNT and CDR2 YYREEE (reference sequence). The CDR3 has 15 residues. The CDR3 DNA is TGTGCCAGCAGCCTGACCGGGACAGCAAGCTATGGCTACACCTTC. Translating gives CASSLTGTASYGYTF.

The chain carries TRBV18 and TRBJ1-5; 10 bases are a match to TRBD1. Per germline, CDR1 KGHSH and CDR2 LQKENI. V dropped 2 bases and J dropped 7; count of bases not matched to a gene: 2. The CDR3 consists of 14 residues. CDR3 residues: CASSPGTGDQPQHF. The CDR3 DNA is TGTGCCAGCTCACCAGGGACAGGGGACCAGCCCCAGCATTTT.

This clone was counted a single time. In DNA form, the CDR3 reads TGTGCCAGCAGCCTCGGACTAGCGGGGCTGACCTCCTACGAGCAGTACTTC. It specifies CASSLGLAGLTSYEQYF. The chain joins TRBV4-2 to TRBJ2-7; 12 bases agree with TRBD2. V gave up 4 bases and J gave up 0 bases; unmatched junction bases: 7. CDR1 and CDR2 from the germline V gene are LGHNA and YNFKEQ. The CDR3 sequence is 17 residues long.

The rearrangement joins TRBV11-2 to TRBJ1-5; 9 bases agree with TRBD1. Trimming cost V 0 bases and J 4 bases; bases outside gene matches: 1. The length of the CDR3 is 15 residues. Germline V gene lookup returns CDR1 SGHAT and CDR2 FQNNGV. CDR3 DNA sequence: TGTGCCAGCAGCTTAGACGGGACAGGGAATCAGCCCCAGCATTTT. Amino acids: CASSLDGTGNQPQHF.

The chain couples TRBV25-1 to TRBJ2-5; 8 bases align to TRBD2. The V segment lost 3 bases and the J segment 5 bases; nucleotides outside the gene matches: 8. Germline V gives CDR1 MGHDK, CDR2 SYGVNS. The CDR3 sequence is 15 residues long. CDR3 coding DNA: TGTGCCAGCAGTGATCCAGGACTAGCCTTGGAGACCCAGTACTTC. Amino acid sequence: CASSDPGLALETQYF.

V usage is TRBV5-8 and J usage is TRBJ1-4; 9 bases map to TRBD1. Losses at the gene ends were 5 bases for V and 6 bases for J; bases not matched to a gene: 11. Germline V lookup: CDR1 SGHTS, CDR2 YDEGEE. The CDR3 is made up of 16 amino acids. This CDR3 reads CASRSSRQGVHEKLFF. The CDR3 nucleotides are TGTGCCAGCAGAAGCAGTCGACAGGGGGTTCATGAAAAACTGTTTTTT.

A single count supports this clone. This chain links TRBV4-1 with TRBJ2-7, with 8 bases identical to TRBD1. J was trimmed by 5 bases and V by 1 base; bases with no gene match: 7. This CDR3 has 15 amino acids. CDR1 MGHRA and CDR2 YSYEKL come from the germline V gene. The CDR3 sequence: CASSQGQTGVNEQYF. CDR3 bases: TGCGCCAGCAGCCAAGGACAGACAGGGGTTAACGAGCAGTACTTC.

V gene TRBV4-1 combines with J gene TRBJ1-2; D remains ambiguous. The CDR3 is 16 residues long. CDR1 is MGHRA and CDR2 is YSYEKL in the germline V gene. V was pared by 1 base and J by 0 bases, with 12 bases between. The CDR3 sequence is CASSQVFRGANYGYTF. The CDR3 nucleotides are TGCGCCAGCAGCCAAGTATTCCGGGGAGCTAACTATGGCTACACCTTC.

This clone appeared a single time. CDR3 sequence (DNA): TGTGCCTGGAGTGGCGGGAGCGGGGGTGAGCAGTTCTTC. Its protein is CAWSGGSGGEQFF. The chain is built from TRBV30 and TRBJ2-1, with TRBD2 matching 8 bases. The V gene end was trimmed by 1 base and the J gene end by 9 bases; junction bases not matched to a gene: 5. Germline V gives CDR1 GTSNPN, CDR2 SVGIG (reference sequence). The CDR3 loop spans 13 amino acids.

The V and J genes are TRBV7-2 and TRBJ1-4; D unclear. The CDR3 covers 16 residues. Trimming removed 1 base from V and 2 bases from J, with 11 bases in between. Germline-derived CDR1 and CDR2 are SGHTA and FQGNSA. The CDR3 nucleotides are TGTGCCAGCAGCTTAGTTTTCGAGGTCACTAATGAAAAACTGTTTTTT. This encodes CASSLVFEVTNEKLFF.

J is TRBJ1-3 and V is TRBV5-1; maybe TRBD1 (5 bases). V was shortened by 0 bases and J by 8 bases, with 18 bases between the two germline ends. This CDR3 contains 16 residues. Germline V lookup: CDR1 SGHRS, CDR2 YFSETQ. DNA of the CDR3: TGCGCCAGCAGCTTGGCCAGGGTGGGGGGTCCGGACACCATATATTTT. Protein sequence: CASSLARVGGPDTIYF.

The CDR3 region is CASSAGVRSNEQFF. For the CDR3, the DNA is TGTGCCAGCAGCGCGGGGGTCAGGAGTAATGAGCAGTTCTTC. The chain recombines TRBV9 with TRBJ2-1; weak D call: TRBD2 (6 bases). Deletions cut 3 bases from V and 7 bases from J, with 14 bases between. The CDR3 consists of 14 residues. The germline V gene encodes CDR1 SGDLS and CDR2 YYNGEE.

Regarding this clone: Compared with germline, one end of the junction differs, possibly owing to a read error. The chain combines TRBV2 with TRBJ2-1; the match to TRBD2 covers 13 bases. This CDR3 region has 16 residues. Germline CDR1 SNHLY, CDR2 FYNNEI. This CDR3 is CASREEGLAGIHEQFF. As DNA, the CDR3 is TGTGCCAGCAGAGAAGAGGGACTAGCGGGAATCCATGAGCAGTTCTTC.

The gene calls are TRBV30 and TRBJ1-1; 8 positions match TRBD1. The germline V gene encodes CDR1 GTSNPN and CDR2 SVGIG (reference sequence). Losses at the gene ends were 2 bases for V and 10 bases for J; bases not matched to a gene: 3. The CDR3 runs 11 residues. CDR3 loop: CAWSPDRGAFF. CDR3 nucleotides: TGTGCCTGGAGTCCAGACAGGGGAGCTTTCTTT.

J is TRBJ1-2 and V is TRBV28, with TRBD1 as a possible D gene (5 bases). Trimming removed 6 bases at V and 8 bases at J, with 19 bases between. CDR1 and CDR2 from the germline V gene are MDHEN and SYDVKM. This CDR3 is 14 amino acids long. The CDR3 nucleotides read TGTGCCAGCAGCTCGACAGAAGGTCATGGCGGCTACACCTTC. It encodes CASSSTEGHGGYTF.